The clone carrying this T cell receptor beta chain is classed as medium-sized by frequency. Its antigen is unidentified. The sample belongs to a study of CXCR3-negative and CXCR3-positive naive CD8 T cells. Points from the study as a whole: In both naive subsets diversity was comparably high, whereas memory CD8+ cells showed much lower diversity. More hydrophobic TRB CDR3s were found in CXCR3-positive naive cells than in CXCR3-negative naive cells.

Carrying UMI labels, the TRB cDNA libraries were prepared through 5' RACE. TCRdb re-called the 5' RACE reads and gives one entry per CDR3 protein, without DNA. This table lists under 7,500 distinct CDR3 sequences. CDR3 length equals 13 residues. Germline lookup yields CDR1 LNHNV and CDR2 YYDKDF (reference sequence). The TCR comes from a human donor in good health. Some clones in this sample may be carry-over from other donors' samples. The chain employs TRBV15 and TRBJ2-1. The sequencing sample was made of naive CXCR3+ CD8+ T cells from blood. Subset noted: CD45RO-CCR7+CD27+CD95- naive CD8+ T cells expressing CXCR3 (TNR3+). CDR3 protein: CATSRDWNNEQFF. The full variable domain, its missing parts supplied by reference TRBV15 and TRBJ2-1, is DAMVIQNPRYQVTQFGKPVTLSCSQTLNHNVMYWYQQKSSQAPKLLFHYYDKDFNNEADTPDNFQSRRPNTSFCFLDIRSPGLGDTAMYLCATSRDWNNEQFFGPGTRLTVL.